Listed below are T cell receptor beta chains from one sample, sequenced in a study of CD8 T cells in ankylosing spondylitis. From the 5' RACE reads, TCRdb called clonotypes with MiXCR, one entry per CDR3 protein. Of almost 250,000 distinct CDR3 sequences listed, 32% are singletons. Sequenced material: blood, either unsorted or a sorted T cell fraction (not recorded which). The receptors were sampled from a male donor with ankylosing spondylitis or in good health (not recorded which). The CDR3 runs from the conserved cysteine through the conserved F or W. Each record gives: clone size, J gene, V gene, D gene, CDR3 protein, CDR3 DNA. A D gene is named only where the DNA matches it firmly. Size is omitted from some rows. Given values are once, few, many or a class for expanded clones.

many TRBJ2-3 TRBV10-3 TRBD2 CAISAGSGVGTDTQYF TGTGCCATCAGTGCAGGTAGCGGGGTAGGCACAGATACGCAGTATTTT
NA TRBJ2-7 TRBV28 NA CASSPQTGKYEQYF TGTGCCAGCAGTCCACAAACGGGGAAGTACGAGCAGTACTTC
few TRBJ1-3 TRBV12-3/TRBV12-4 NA CASSNTGSDGNTIYF TGTGCCAGCTCCAACACTGGCAGTGACGGAAACACCATATATTTT
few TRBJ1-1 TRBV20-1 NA CSARDPEGVFPNTEAFF TGCAGTGCTAGAGATCCGGAGGGGGTTTTTCCGAACACTGAAGCTTTCTTT
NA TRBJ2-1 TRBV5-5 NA CASSLTDYIYNEQFF TGTGCCAGCAGCTTGACGGACTACATATACAATGAGCAGTTCTTC
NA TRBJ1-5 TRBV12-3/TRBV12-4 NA CASRITPGRRISNQPQHF TGTGCCAGCAGGATCACCCCGGGACGGAGAATTAGCAATCAGCCCCAGCATTTT
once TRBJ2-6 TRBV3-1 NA CASSRGVAGANVLTF TGTGCCAGCAGCCGTGGGGTAGCTGGGGCCAACGTCCTGACTTTC
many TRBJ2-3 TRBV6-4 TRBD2 CASSDSLAGGPDTQYF TGTGCCAGCAGTGACTCGTTAGCGGGGGGGCCAGATACGCAGTATTTT
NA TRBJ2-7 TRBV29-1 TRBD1 CSAVSQGVYEQYF TGCAGCGCTGTTTCGCAGGGGGTTTACGAGCAGTACTTC
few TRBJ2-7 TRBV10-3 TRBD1 CAISEARTGPYEQYF TGTGCCATCAGTGAAGCGAGGACAGGGCCTTACGAGCAGTACTTC
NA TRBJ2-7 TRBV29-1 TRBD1 CSVEDWTGGEQYF TGCAGCGTTGAAGATTGGACAGGCGGTGAGCAGTACTTC
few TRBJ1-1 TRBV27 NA CASSLDSYTEAFF TGTGCCAGCAGCTTAGACAGCTACACTGAAGCTTTCTTT
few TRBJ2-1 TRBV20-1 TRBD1 CSARATPGQITYNEQFF TGCAGTGCTAGAGCCACCCCGGGACAGATCACCTACAATGAGCAGTTCTTC
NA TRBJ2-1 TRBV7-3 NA CASSPSGLVSYNEQFF TGTGCCAGCAGCCCCTCCGGGCTAGTATCTTACAATGAGCAGTTCTTC
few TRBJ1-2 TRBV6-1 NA CATAGGGGYGYTF TGTGCCACCGCCGGGGGAGGAGGATATGGCTACACCTTC
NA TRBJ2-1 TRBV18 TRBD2 CASSRYFGGGNYNEQFF TGTGCCAGCTCACGCTACTTCGGCGGGGGGAACTACAATGAGCAGTTCTTC
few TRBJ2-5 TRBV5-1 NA CASSARGQETQYF TGCGCCAGCAGCGCGCGGGGTCAAGAGACCCAGTACTTC
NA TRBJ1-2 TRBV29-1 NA CSVEGDPGIETGYTF TGCAGCGTTGAAGGAGACCCCGGGATTGAGACGGGCTACACCTTC
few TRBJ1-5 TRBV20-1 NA CSARDPRGGVGQPQHF TGCAGTGCTAGAGATCCCAGGGGAGGGGTCGGTCAGCCCCAGCATTTT
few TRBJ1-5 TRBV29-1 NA CSVEENSNQPQHF TGCAGCGTTGAAGAGAATAGCAATCAGCCCCAGCATTTT
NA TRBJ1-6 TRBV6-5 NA CASSYWGPPQGAYNSPLHF TGTGCCAGCAGTTACTGGGGCCCGCCCCAGGGCGCCTATAATTCACCCCTCCACTTT
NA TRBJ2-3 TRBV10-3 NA CAISESWGLTDTQYF TGTGCCATCAGTGAGTCTTGGGGCCTCACAGATACGCAGTATTTT
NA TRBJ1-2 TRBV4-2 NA CASSQPGSGASFYGYTF TGTGCCAGCAGCCAACCGGGATCAGGGGCCAGTTTCTATGGCTACACCTTC
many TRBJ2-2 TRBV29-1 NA CSAGLTSRSTGELFF TGCAGCGCCGGACTGACGTCTCGGAGCACCGGGGAGCTGTTTTTT
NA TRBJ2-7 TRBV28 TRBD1 CASRGQESYEQYF TGTGCCAGCAGGGGACAGGAGTCCTACGAGCAGTACTTC
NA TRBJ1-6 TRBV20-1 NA CSARGQGMSSYNSPLHF TGCAGTGCGCGGGGGCAGGGTATGAGCTCCTATAATTCACCCCTCCACTTT
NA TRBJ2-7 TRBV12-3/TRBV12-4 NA CASSLTGPEQYF TGTGCCAGCAGTTTGACTGGGCCCGAGCAGTACTTC
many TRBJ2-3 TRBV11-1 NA CASSSTHRDPTSTDTQYF TGTGCCAGCAGCTCCACTCACAGGGACCCAACTAGCACAGATACGCAGTATTTT
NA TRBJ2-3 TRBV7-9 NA CASNPGLTDTQYF TGTGCCAGCAATCCGGGACTCACAGATACGCAGTATTTT
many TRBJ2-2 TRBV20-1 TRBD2 CSAPVGGGMFF TGCAGTGCCCCGGTTGGGGGGGGGATGTTTTTT
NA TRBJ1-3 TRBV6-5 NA CASSYSGVGNTIYF TGTGCCAGCAGTTACTCAGGGGTTGGAAACACCATATATTTT
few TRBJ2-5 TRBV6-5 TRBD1 CASSYRDRGQETQYF TGTGCCAGCAGTTACCGGGACAGGGGGCAGGAGACCCAGTACTTC
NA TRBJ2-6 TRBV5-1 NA CASSTGRVLTF TGCGCCAGCAGCACCGGACGCGTCCTGACTTTC
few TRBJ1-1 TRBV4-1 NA CASSQRTGSNTEAFF TGCGCCAGCAGCCAACGTACTGGGTCGAACACTGAAGCTTTCTTT
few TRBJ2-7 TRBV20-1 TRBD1 CSAGGTGGLYEQYF TGCAGTGCTGGCGGGACAGGGGGCCTGTACGAGCAGTACTTC
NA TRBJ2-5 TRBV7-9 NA CASRRTTSETQYF TGTGCCAGCAGGCGGACCACCTCCGAGACCCAGTACTTC
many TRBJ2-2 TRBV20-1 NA CSVGALNTGELFF TGCAGTGTTGGGGCTCTAAACACCGGGGAGCTGTTTTTT
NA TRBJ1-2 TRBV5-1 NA CASSLGRPGAYGYTF TGCGCCAGCAGCTTGGGGAGGCCCGGGGCTTATGGCTACACCTTC
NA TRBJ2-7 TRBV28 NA CASRTRGPYEQYF TGTGCCAGCAGAACGAGGGGTCCCTACGAGCAGTACTTC